Listed below are T cell receptor beta chains from one sample, sequenced in a study of CD8 T cells in Susac syndrome. One entry per CDR3 protein results from TCRdb running MiXCR on the immunoSEQ multiplex PCR reads. The data hold about 250,000 distinct CDR3 sequences, with 90% to 95% observed a single time. The sample comprised CD4+ T cells from PBMCs. These receptors were collected from a human donor with multiple sclerosis. CDR3s include the opening cysteine and the closing phenylalanine or tryptophan. D genes are given only for firm matches. Clone size is shown for a subset of rows, as once, few, many or a class of expanded clone.

>TRBD1|TRBV6-2/TRBV6-3|-|TRBJ2-7
CASRVRGQSYEQYF
TGTGCCAGCAGAGTCCGGGGACAGTCCTACGAGCAGTACTTC
>-|TRBV20-1|-|TRBJ1-1
CSASGPAPGVRGTEAFF
TGCAGTGCTAGCGGGCCCGCCCCCGGGGTCCGGGGCACTGAAGCTTTCTTT
>TRBD1|TRBV19|-|TRBJ2-7
CATGSYEQYF
TGTGCGACAGGGTCCTACGAGCAGTACTTC
>-|TRBV21-1|-|TRBJ1-5
CASSKARGQPQHF
TGTGCCAGCAGCAAAGCCCGAGGGCAGCCCCAGCATTTT
>-|TRBV7-9|-|TRBJ2-5
CASSLGLGQETQYF
TGTGCCAGCAGCTTAGGCCTGGGCCAAGAGACCCAGTACTTC
>-|TRBV3-1|-|TRBJ1-5
CASSQGAPHSNQPQHF
TGTGCCAGCAGCCAAGGGGCACCGCATAGCAATCAGCCCCAGCATTTT
>-|TRBV28|-|TRBJ2-5
CASSFSGYGSLFVETQYF
TGTGCCAGCAGTTTTTCGGGATATGGTAGTTTGTTTGTAGAGACCCAGTACTTC
>TRBD2|TRBV6-6|-|TRBJ2-3
CASRGTSGSTDTQYF
TGTGCCAGCAGGGGGACTAGCGGGAGTACAGATACGCAGTATTTT
>TRBD1|TRBV2|-|TRBJ2-1
CASGRDRYNEQFF
TGTGCCAGCGGGCGGGACAGGTACAATGAGCAGTTCTTC
>-|TRBV14|-|TRBJ2-3
CASSQASGWTQYF
TGTGCCAGCAGCCAAGCTTCGGGGTGGACGCAGTATTTT
>TRBD2|TRBV20-1|-|TRBJ2-3
CSATVGREFEDTQYF
TGCAGTGCCACTGTGGGGCGGGAGTTTGAAGATACGCAGTATTTT
>TRBD2|TRBV20-1|-|TRBJ2-1
CSWTASGAHSYNEQFF
TGCAGCTGGACGGCTAGCGGGGCTCACTCCTACAATGAGCAGTTCTTC
>-|TRBV10-3|-|TRBJ2-1
CAISGRGPGSAYNEQFF
TGTGCCATCAGTGGGCGGGGCCCGGGGTCGGCCTACAATGAGCAGTTCTTC
>TRBD2|TRBV20-1|-|TRBJ2-5
CSARGGSGRETQYF
TGCAGTGCTAGAGGGGGTAGCGGGAGAGAGACCCAGTACTTC
>-|TRBV7-9|-|TRBJ1-1
CASSPGPYTEAFF
TGTGCCAGCAGCCCGGGGCCCTACACTGAAGCTTTCTTT
>TRBD2|TRBV6-1|-|TRBJ2-1
CASSEAPAGAGYNEQFF
TGTGCCAGCAGTGAAGCCCCAGCGGGAGCTGGTTACAATGAGCAGTTCTTC
>-|TRBV5-1|-|TRBJ2-3
CASSLVGDTSTDTQYF
TGCGCCAGCAGCTTGGTCGGGGACACTAGCACAGATACGCAGTATTTT
>-|TRBV3-1|-|TRBJ2-1
CASSQDLREQFF
TGTGCCAGCAGCCAAGATCTAAGAGAGCAGTTCTTC
>TRBD2|TRBV6-5|-|TRBJ2-3
CASNSGGATTDTQYF
TGTGCCAGCAATTCGGGGGGGGCCACCACAGATACGCAGTATTTT
>TRBD1|TRBV29-1|-|TRBJ2-5
CSVPTGPSDGTQYF
TGCAGCGTCCCGACAGGGCCTTCGGACGGGACCCAGTACTTC
>-|TRBV9|-|TRBJ2-3
CASSDLADTQYF
TGTGCCAGCAGCGATCTAGCGGATACGCAGTATTTT
>-|TRBV7-9|-|TRBJ1-2
CASSPNAGANYGYTF
TGTGCCAGCAGCCCAAACGCAGGCGCTAACTATGGCTACACCTTC
>-|TRBV6-5|-|TRBJ2-1
CASSAGGLGEQFF
TGTGCCAGCAGTGCCGGAGGGCTCGGGGAGCAGTTCTTC
>TRBD2|TRBV6-1|-|TRBJ2-2
CASSPTSGGPDTGELFF
TGTGCCAGCAGTCCAACTAGCGGGGGGCCCGACACCGGGGAGCTGTTTTTT
>TRBD2|TRBV20-1|-|TRBJ2-5
CSAIPGTKKETQYF
TGCAGTGCTATCCCCGGGACTAAAAAAGAGACCCAGTACTTC
>-|TRBV29-1|-|TRBJ2-7
CSVGWGSTLHEQYF
TGCAGCGTTGGTTGGGGTAGTACACTCCACGAGCAGTACTTC
>-|TRBV20-1|-|TRBJ2-1
CSARVPGIPNGEQFF
TGCAGTGCCCGGGTTCCCGGGATCCCTAATGGTGAGCAGTTCTTC
>TRBD2|TRBV7-8|-|TRBJ2-1
CASSPRVLAGEEQFF
TGTGCCAGCAGCCCCCGGGTCCTTGCGGGAGAAGAGCAGTTCTTC
>-|TRBV20-1|-|TRBJ2-1
CSAKSGPNEQFF
TGCAGTGCTAAGTCAGGCCCGAATGAGCAGTTCTTC
>-|TRBV12-3/TRBV12-4|once|TRBJ1-6
CASSFVQGGSPLHF
TGTGCCAGCAGTTTCGTCCAGGGAGGTTCACCCCTCCACTTT
>-|TRBV27|-|TRBJ2-3
CASSRWGVGPPRDTQYF
TGTGCCAGCAGCCGCTGGGGGGTGGGGCCTCCTCGAGATACGCAGTATTTT
>-|TRBV12-3/TRBV12-4|few|TRBJ1-1
CASSPLTANTEAFF
TGTGCCAGCAGTCCCTTGACAGCGAACACTGAAGCTTTCTTT
>-|TRBV20-1|-|TRBJ1-5
CSARVRGARNQPQHF
TGCAGTGCTAGAGTGAGGGGTGCGCGGAATCAGCCCCAGCATTTT
>-|TRBV7-2|-|TRBJ1-2
CASSLGLVANYGYTF
TGTGCCAGCAGCTTAGGACTGGTAGCTAACTATGGCTACACCTTC
>TRBD1|TRBV3-1|-|TRBJ2-3
CASSQDRTGGLDTQYF
TGTGCCAGCAGCCAGGACCGGACAGGGGGCTTAGATACGCAGTATTTT
>TRBD1|TRBV7-3|few|TRBJ1-1
CASSSTGGENTEAFF
TGTGCCAGCAGCTCGACAGGGGGCGAGAACACTGAAGCTTTCTTT
>-|TRBV7-9|-|TRBJ2-1
CASSLGAEQFF
TGTGCCAGCAGCTTAGGTGCTGAGCAGTTCTTC
>-|TRBV29-1|once|TRBJ1-1
CSGSRATEAFF
TGCAGCGGTTCCAGAGCCACTGAAGCTTTCTTT
>-|TRBV30|-|TRBJ1-1
CAWSVGVGAFF
TGTGCCTGGAGTGTGGGTGTCGGAGCTTTCTTT
>-|TRBV6-4|-|TRBJ1-5
CASSHEVNQPQHF
TGTGCCAGCAGTCATGAGGTAAATCAGCCCCAGCATTTT
>-|TRBV27|-|TRBJ1-1
CASRAPNTEAFF
TGTGCCAGCAGGGCACCGAACACTGAAGCTTTCTTT
>-|TRBV4-1|-|TRBJ1-1
CASSQPGNLNTEAFF
TGCGCCAGCAGCCAACCGGGAAACCTGAACACTGAAGCTTTCTTT
>-|TRBV11-2|-|TRBJ2-4
CASSPNPEGSIQYF
TGTGCCAGCAGCCCGAATCCCGAGGGAAGCATTCAGTACTTC
>TRBD1|TRBV6-6|-|TRBJ1-1
CASREGQGNTEAFF
TGTGCCAGCAGAGAGGGACAGGGGAACACTGAAGCTTTCTTT
>-|TRBV7-8|-|TRBJ1-1
CASSLRGLWYTEAFF
TGTGCCAGCAGCTTACGCGGGTTGTGGTACACTGAAGCTTTCTTT
>-|TRBV2|-|TRBJ1-2
CASSDGRPGYTF
TGTGCCAGCAGTGACGGACGGCCGGGCTACACCTTC
>-|TRBV27|-|TRBJ1-2
CASSGTLYGYTF
TGTGCCAGCAGCGGGACACTCTATGGCTACACCTTC
>-|TRBV29-1|-|TRBJ1-1
CSVAGRLRENTEAFF
TGCAGCGTTGCCGGACGCCTCAGGGAGAACACTGAAGCTTTCTTT
>-|TRBV3-1|-|TRBJ2-2
CASSQTSELFF
TGTGCCAGCAGCCAAACCTCGGAGCTGTTTTTT
>-|TRBV24-1|-|TRBJ1-4
CATSDPRGGPNEKLFF
TGTGCCACCAGTGATCCGCGTGGGGGCCCAAATGAAAAACTGTTTTTT
>TRBD2|TRBV20-1|-|TRBJ2-3
CSYEKTSGRTDTQYF
TGCAGTTACGAAAAGACTAGCGGCCGCACAGATACGCAGTATTTT
>-|TRBV25-1|once|TRBJ1-5
CASSESGRGNQPQHF
TGTGCCAGCAGTGAATCGGGCAGGGGCAATCAGCCCCAGCATTTT
>-|TRBV19|-|TRBJ2-3
CASSIRRFGVDTQYF
TGTGCCAGTAGTATCCGGAGATTCGGAGTAGATACGCAGTATTTT
>TRBD2|TRBV20-1|-|TRBJ2-5
CSADLAGTETQYF
TGCAGTGCTGACCTAGCGGGAACGGAGACCCAGTACTTC